This T cell receptor beta chain was documented in a study of T cell changes during pregnancy in multiple sclerosis. In regard to this clone: The identical CDR3 is also encoded by other nucleotide sequences in the sample.

With 3 bases removed from V and 1 base from J, the gap between germline ends came to 9 bases. The CDR3 totals 15 residues. From germline, CDR1 is LNHNV and CDR2 YYDKDF (reference sequence). Data came from immunoSEQ multiplex PCR; TCRdb stores just in-frame clones and leaves some out. The table includes about 110,000 clones, about 90% detected once. The genes are TRBV15 and TRBJ1-4, with D perhaps TRBD1 (6 bases). This clonotype originated in a female donor with multiple sclerosis, enrolled in a pregnancy study. The sequences come from peripheral blood, collected before pregnancy. Here the CDR3 reads CATSRDRGTNEKLFF. The CDR3 nucleotides read TGTGCCACCAGCAGGGACAGAGGAACTAATGAAAAACTGTTTTTT. The full variable domain, rest sourced from reference TRBV15 and TRBJ1-4, is DAMVIQNPRYQVTQFGKPVTLSCSQTLNHNVMYWYQQKSSQAPKLLFHYYDKDFNNEADTPDNFQSRRPNTSFCFLDIRSPGLGDTAMYLCATSRDRGTNEKLFFGSGTQLSVL.